This is a list of T cell receptor beta chains from one sample in a study of T cell repertoires in cytomegalovirus infection. One entry per CDR3 protein, called by TCRdb with MiXCR from the reads. Here the sample spans 200,000 to 300,000 distinct CDR3 sequences, roughly 13% being singletons. Specimen: PBMCs. These receptors were collected from a human donor in good health (CMV status not recorded). Some clones in this sample may be carry-over from other donors' samples. Both conserved end residues are part of each CDR3.

v_call cdr3_length cdr3_aa
TRBV7-6 16 CASSLNQGTGVHEQYF
TRBV29-1 13 CSVSTGGPYEQYF
TRBV7-6 14 CASSLASPSYEQYF
TRBV28 17 CASSLASGSGSTDTQYF
TRBV20-1 15 CSARDPQGAPDTQYF
TRBV7-6 11 CASSRDDTQYF
TRBV27 14 CASRNQGGSDTQYF
TRBV20-1 15 CSASTTGTGLDEQFF
TRBV5-1 16 CASRTAKYSGANVLTF
TRBV5-1 16 CTSSLAPGQGNQPQHF
TRBV6-2/TRBV6-3 15 CASSQLSGAKNIQYF
TRBV5-4 14 CASSLVGTGETQYF
TRBV28 14 CASRPGTGVETQYF
TRBV7-9 14 CASSLGGRLAEAFF
TRBV27 12 CASRGRYGVQYF
TRBV6-2/TRBV6-3 14 CASKLAGRDNEQFF
TRBV7-2 15 CASSSFLGVDYGYTF
TRBV20-1 18 CSARFGTGESYGGNTIYF
TRBV25-1 14 CASSEYGREETQYF
TRBV7-3 13 CASSLERLSDYTF
TRBV7-9 14 CASSPESTRYEAFF
TRBV20-1 13 CSASTAAKNIQYF
TRBV11-2 17 CASSPLGGGASYNEQFF
TRBV11-2 12 CASSHRAGELFF
TRBV7-2 13 CASSLYGSYEQYF
TRBV7-2 16 CASSLAGGARYSPLHF
TRBV7-2 13 CASSLAPGAGQFF
TRBV28 15 CASTRGGAITGELFF
TRBV14 16 CASSHRLPSSYNEQFF
TRBV9 11 CASSDDTEAFF
TRBV20-1 13 CSAAGGTGYEQYF
TRBV7-8 14 CASSFRALTDTQYF
TRBV5-4 13 CASSLGGRREQYF
TRBV11-2 14 CASSLSGFDNEQFF
TRBV6-5 14 CASRRTGITYEQYF
TRBV5-1 14 CASSLSGWGSEAFF
TRBV28 15 CASMRLAGGYNEQFF
TRBV19 15 CASSIRIANTGELFF
TRBV20-1 12 CSGRDRDYEQYF
TRBV24-1 13 CATGTGKANEQFF
TRBV7-8 14 CASSSAQGLQPQHF
TRBV20-1 16 CSAQPLDSSITDTQYF
TRBV6-2/TRBV6-3 13 CASSYGGTYEQYF
TRBV20-1 14 CSARDLGSGNTIYF
TRBV28 13 CAGTTDRYHEQYF
TRBV7-2 14 CASSLLMDYNEQFF
TRBV15 14 CATSEGLSSYEQYF
TRBV25-1 16 CASSESTRGLNEKLFF
TRBV5-1 16 CASSLGGEIGTDTQYF
TRBV11-2 12 CASSSTGVRYTF
TRBV20-1 15 CSASSGTSGGYEQYF
TRBV6-2/TRBV6-3 14 CASSSGQITYEQYF
TRBV5-6 15 CASSFRGTQDYGYTF
TRBV10-3 15 CAISESGTGTGEQYF
TRBV7-2 17 CASSLPEGGWSTGELFF